Following are 2 T cell receptor beta chains from one sample sequenced in a study of T cells in Graves' hyperthyroidism and ophthalmopathy. RNA transcripts provided the source from which TCR beta CDR3 regions were amplified. The primer set for the first-round RT-PCR of the TCR CDR3 was HTBI. TCRdb used MiXCR to reprocess the multiplex PCR reads, holding one entry per CDR3 protein. Altogether over 300,000 distinct CDR3 sequences are present, approximately 14% being singletons, with the ten largest covering approximately 35%. Sequencing was performed on blood. Source of these receptors: a woman in her forties with Graves' ophthalmopathy.

This clonotype showed up just a few times. The chain joins TRBV7-6 to TRBJ1-5; 9 nucleotides line up with TRBD1. The CDR3 spans 17 residues. With V trimmed by 0 bases and J by 1 base, 4 bases remained unmatched. Germline V gives CDR1 SGHVS, CDR2 FNYEAQ. DNA for the CDR3: TGTGCCAGCAGCTTAGCTCCCGGGACAGGGAGCAATCAGCCCCAGCATTTT. Its translation: CASSLAPGTGSNQPQHF.

Ten or more counts support this clonotype. V usage is TRBV28 and J usage is TRBJ2-7, with D unclear. The CDR3 sequence is 13 residues long. V lost 6 bases to trimming and J lost 3 bases, with 12 bases between them. In germline, CDR1 is MDHEN, CDR2 SYDVKM. The CDR3 protein is CASRRTGNYEQYF. The CDR3 DNA reads as TGTGCCAGCAGGCGTACCGGCAACTACGAGCAGTACTTC.